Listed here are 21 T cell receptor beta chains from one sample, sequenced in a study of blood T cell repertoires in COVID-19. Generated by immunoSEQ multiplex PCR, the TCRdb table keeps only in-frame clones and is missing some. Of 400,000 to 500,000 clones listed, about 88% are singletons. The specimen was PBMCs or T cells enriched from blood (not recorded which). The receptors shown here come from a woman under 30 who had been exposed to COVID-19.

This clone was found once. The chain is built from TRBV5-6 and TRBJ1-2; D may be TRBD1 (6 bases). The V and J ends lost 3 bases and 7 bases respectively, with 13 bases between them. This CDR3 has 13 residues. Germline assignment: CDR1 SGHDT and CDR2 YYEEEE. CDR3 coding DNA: TGTGCCAGCAGCTACGGACAGAGTCGTGGCTACACCTTC. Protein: CASSYGQSRGYTF.

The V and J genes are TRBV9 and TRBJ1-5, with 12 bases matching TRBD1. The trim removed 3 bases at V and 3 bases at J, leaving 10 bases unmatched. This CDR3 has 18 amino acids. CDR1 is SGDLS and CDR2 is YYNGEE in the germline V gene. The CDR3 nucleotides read TGTGCCAGCAGCGCCGGGACAGGGGGCGGTTGGAACAATCAGCCCCAGCATTTT. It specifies CASSAGTGGGWNNQPQHF.

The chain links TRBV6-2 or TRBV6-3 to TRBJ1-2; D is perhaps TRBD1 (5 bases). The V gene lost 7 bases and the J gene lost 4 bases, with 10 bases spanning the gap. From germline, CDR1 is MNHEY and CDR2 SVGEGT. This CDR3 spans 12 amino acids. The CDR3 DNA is TGTGCCAGCACCCCTGACAGCTATGGCTACACCTTC. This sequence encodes CASTPDSYGYTF.

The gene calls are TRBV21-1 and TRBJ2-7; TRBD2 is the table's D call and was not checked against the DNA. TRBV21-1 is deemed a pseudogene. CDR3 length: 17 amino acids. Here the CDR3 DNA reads TGTGCCAGCAGCTACTCCCCCTGGACTAGCGGGACCTACGAGCAGTACTTC. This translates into CASSYSPWTSGTYEQYF.

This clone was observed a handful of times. The CDR3 protein is CASSKQGVPNEQYF. The CDR3 DNA is TGCGCCAGCAGCAAACAGGGGGTACCGAACGAGCAGTACTTC. This rearrangement joins TRBV5-1 to TRBJ2-7; 8 bases agree with TRBD1. This CDR3 region has 14 residues. The trim removed 4 bases at V and 5 bases at J, leaving 8 bases unmatched. CDR1 is SGHRS, CDR2 YFSETQ, per germline.

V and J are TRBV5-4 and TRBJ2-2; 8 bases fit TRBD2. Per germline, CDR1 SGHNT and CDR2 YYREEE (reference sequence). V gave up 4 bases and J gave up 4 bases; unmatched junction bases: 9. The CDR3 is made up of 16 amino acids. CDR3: CASSPAGTRSTGELFF. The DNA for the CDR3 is TGTGCCAGCAGCCCCGCCGGGACTAGAAGCACCGGGGAGCTGTTTTTT.

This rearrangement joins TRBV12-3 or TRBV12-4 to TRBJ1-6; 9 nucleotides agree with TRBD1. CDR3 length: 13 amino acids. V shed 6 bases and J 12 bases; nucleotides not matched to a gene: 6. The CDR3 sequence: CASSLGTGLPLHF. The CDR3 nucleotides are TGTGCCAGCAGCCTCGGGACAGGGTTACCCCTCCACTTT.

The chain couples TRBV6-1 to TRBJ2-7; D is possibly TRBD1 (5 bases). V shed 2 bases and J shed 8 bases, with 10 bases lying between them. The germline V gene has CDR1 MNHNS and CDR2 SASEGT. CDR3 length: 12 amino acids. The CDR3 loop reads CASSEPGIQQYF. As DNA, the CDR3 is TGTGCCAGCAGTGAACCAGGGATACAGCAGTACTTC.

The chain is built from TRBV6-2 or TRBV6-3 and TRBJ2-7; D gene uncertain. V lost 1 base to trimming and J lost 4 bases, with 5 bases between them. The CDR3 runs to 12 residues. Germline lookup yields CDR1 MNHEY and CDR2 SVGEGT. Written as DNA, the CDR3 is TGTGCCAGCAGTTACTTCGGGTACGAGCAGTACTTC. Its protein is CASSYFGYEQYF.

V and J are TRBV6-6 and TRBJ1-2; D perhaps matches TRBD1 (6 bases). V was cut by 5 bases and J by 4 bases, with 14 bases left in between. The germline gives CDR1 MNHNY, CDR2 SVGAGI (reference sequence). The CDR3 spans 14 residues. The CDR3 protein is CASSTQRGTYGYTF. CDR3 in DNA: TGTGCCAGCAGTACCCAAAGGGGGACCTATGGCTACACCTTC.

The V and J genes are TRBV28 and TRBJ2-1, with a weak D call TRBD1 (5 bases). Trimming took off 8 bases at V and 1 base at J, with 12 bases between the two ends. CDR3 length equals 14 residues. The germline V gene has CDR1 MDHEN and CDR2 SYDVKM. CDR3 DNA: TGTGCCAGCGAGACGACAGATTCCTACAATGAGCAGTTCTTC. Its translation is CASETTDSYNEQFF.

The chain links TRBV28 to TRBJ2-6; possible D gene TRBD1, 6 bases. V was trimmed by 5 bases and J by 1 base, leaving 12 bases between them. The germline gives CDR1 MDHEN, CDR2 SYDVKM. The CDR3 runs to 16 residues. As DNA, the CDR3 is TGTGCCAGCAGTCCCGCGGACAGTTCTGGGGCCAACGTCCTGACTTTC. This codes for CASSPADSSGANVLTF. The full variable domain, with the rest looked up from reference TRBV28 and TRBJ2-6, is DVKVTQSSRYLVKRTGEKVFLECVQDMDHENMFWYRQDPGLGLRLIYFSYDVKMKEKGDIPEGYSVSREKKERFSLILESASTNQTSMYLCASSPADSSGANVLTFGAGSRLTVL.

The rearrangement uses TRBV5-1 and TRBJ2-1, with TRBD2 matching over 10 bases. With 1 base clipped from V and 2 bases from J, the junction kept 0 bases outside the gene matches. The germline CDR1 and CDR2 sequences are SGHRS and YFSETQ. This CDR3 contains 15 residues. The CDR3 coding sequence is TGCGCCAGCAGCTTGACTAGCGGGACCTACAATGAGCAGTTCTTC. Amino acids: CASSLTSGTYNEQFF.

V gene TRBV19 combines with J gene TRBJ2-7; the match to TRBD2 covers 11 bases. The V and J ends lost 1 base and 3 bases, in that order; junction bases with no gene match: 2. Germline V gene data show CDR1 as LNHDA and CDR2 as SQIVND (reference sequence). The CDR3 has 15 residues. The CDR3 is CASSIAGTSGYEQYF. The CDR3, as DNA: TGTGCCAGTAGTATAGCGGGGACTAGCGGCTACGAGCAGTACTTC.

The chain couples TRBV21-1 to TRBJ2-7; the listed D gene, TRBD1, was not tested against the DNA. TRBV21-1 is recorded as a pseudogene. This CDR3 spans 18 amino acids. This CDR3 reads CASSCLGGTGISRYEQYF. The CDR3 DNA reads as TGTGCCAGCAGCTGCCTGGGGGGGACAGGGATTTCCCGTTACGAGCAGTACTTC.

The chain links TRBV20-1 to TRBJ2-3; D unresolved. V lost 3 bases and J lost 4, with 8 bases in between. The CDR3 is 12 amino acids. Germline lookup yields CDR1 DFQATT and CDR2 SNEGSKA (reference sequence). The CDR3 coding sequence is TGCAGTGCTAGTACGACTGCAGATACGCAGTATTTT. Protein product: CSASTTADTQYF.

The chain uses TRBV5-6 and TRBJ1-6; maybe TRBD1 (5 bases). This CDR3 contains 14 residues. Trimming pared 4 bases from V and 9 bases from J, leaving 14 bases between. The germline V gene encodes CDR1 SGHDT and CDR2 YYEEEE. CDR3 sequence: CASSPWGGGSPLHF. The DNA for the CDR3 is TGTGCCAGCAGCCCCTGGGGGGGAGGTTCACCCCTCCACTTT.

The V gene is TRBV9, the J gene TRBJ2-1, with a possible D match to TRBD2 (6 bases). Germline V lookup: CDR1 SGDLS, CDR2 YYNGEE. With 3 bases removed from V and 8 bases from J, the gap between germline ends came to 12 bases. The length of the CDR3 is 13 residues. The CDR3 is CASSGGVVDEQFF. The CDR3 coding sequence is TGTGCCAGCAGCGGCGGGGTGGTCGATGAGCAGTTCTTC.

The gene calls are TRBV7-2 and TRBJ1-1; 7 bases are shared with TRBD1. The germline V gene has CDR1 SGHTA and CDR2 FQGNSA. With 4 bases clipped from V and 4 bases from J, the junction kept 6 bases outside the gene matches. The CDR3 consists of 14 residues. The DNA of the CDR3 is TGTGCCAGCAGCTCAAGCCCAGGGGGCACTGAAGCTTTCTTT. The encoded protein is CASSSSPGGTEAFF.

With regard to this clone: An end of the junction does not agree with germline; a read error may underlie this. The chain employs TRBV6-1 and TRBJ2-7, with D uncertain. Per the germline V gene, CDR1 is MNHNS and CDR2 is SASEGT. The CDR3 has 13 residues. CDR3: CASREGLVGEQYF. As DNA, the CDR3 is TGTGCCAGCAGAGAAGGTCTGGTCGGCGAGCAGTACTTC.

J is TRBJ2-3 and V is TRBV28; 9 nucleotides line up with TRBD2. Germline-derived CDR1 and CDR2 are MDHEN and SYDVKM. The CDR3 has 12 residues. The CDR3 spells CAAAGGGDTQYF. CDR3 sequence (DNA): TGTGCAGCGGCGGGAGGGGGAGATACGCAGTATTTT.